Listed below are T cell receptor beta chains from one sample, sequenced in a study of T cell repertoires in ileal Crohn's disease. Profiled with immunoSEQ multiplex PCR; TCRdb holds only in-frame clones, not every one. The data show 2,000 to 3,000 clones, 93% seen once. Material for sequencing was ileal tissue. These receptor sequences come from an adult with Crohn's disease. CDR3s include the opening cysteine and the closing phenylalanine or tryptophan. Each record gives: clone size, J gene, D gene, V gene, CDR3 protein, CDR3 DNA. The D gene is left open where the match is weak. Rows may omit the clone size; those that give it use once, few, many or a size class.

.	TRBJ2-1	TRBD2	TRBV27	CASSPLTSSHNEQFF	TGTGCCAGCAGTCCACTGACTAGCAGCCACAATGAGCAGTTCTTC
.	TRBJ1-1	.	TRBV19	CAALRGGQGTEAFF	TGTGCCGCTCTTCGGGGGGGGCAGGGCACTGAAGCTTTCTTT
.	TRBJ2-7	TRBD2	TRBV6-1	CASSDLAGRSSYEQYF	TGTGCCAGCAGTGATCTAGCGGGCCGGAGCTCCTACGAGCAGTACTTC
.	TRBJ1-1	.	TRBV2	CASSSLGGAEAAFF	TGTGCCAGCAGTTCACTTGGGGGCGCGGAGGCTGCTTTCTTT
.	TRBJ2-1	.	TRBV12-5	CASGLLGRNEQFF	TGTGCTAGTGGTTTGTTAGGTCGGAATGAGCAGTTCTTC
once	TRBJ2-7	.	TRBV7-6	CASSGSGWPYEQYF	TGTGCCAGCAGCGGATCCGGTTGGCCCTACGAGCAGTACTTC
.	TRBJ2-3	TRBD2	TRBV9	CASSETSGTDTQYF	TGTGCCAGCAGCGAGACTAGCGGGACAGATACGCAGTATTTT
.	TRBJ2-7	TRBD1	TRBV7-9	CASSSMDRNYEQYF	TGTGCCAGCAGCTCTATGGACAGGAACTACGAGCAGTACTTC
.	TRBJ2-7	.	TRBV27	CASSFWAGIPYEQYF	TGTGCCAGCAGTTTTTGGGCAGGGATCCCTTACGAGCAGTACTTC
.	TRBJ2-7	.	TRBV7-2	CASTPRSSASYEQYF	TGTGCCAGCACCCCCCGGTCTAGCGCGAGCTACGAGCAGTACTTC
.	TRBJ2-1	TRBD1	TRBV27	CASSLEGTGGIKQFF	TGTGCCAGCAGTTTAGAGGGGACAGGGGGCATCAAGCAGTTCTTC
.	TRBJ2-2	.	TRBV10-1	CASSVLLAGELFF	TGCGCCAGCAGTGTTCTATTGGCCGGGGAGCTGTTTTTT
.	TRBJ1-1	.	TRBV30	CAWARELNTEAFF	TGTGCCTGGGCCAGGGAACTCAACACTGAAGCTTTCTTT
once	TRBJ2-7	.	TRBV30	CAWTPRRGSEQYF	TGTGCCTGGACCCCGAGGAGGGGCAGCGAGCAGTACTTC
.	TRBJ1-1	.	TRBV30	CAWSVGVLNEAFF	TGTGCCTGGAGTGTAGGAGTGTTAAACGAAGCTTTCTTT
.	TRBJ1-2	TRBD1	TRBV5-1	CASSLGQGARGYTF	TGCGCCAGCAGCTTGGGGCAGGGGGCGCGTGGCTACACCTTC
.	TRBJ1-3	.	TRBV4-1	CASSPVQVSGNTIYF	TGCGCCAGCAGCCCCGTACAGGTCTCTGGAAACACCATATATTTT
.	TRBJ2-3	TRBD1	TRBV7-2	CASSPRTGAADTQYF	TGTGCCAGCAGCCCGCGGACAGGCGCGGCAGATACGCAGTATTTT
.	TRBJ1-5	TRBD1	TRBV15	CATSGGQGNQPQHF	TGTGCCACCAGCGGGGGACAGGGGAATCAGCCCCAGCATTTT
.	TRBJ2-2	TRBD2	TRBV7-9	CASSRLLAGFTGELFF	TGTGCCAGCAGCCGCCTACTAGCGGGATTCACCGGGGAGCTGTTTTTT
.	TRBJ1-1	TRBD1	TRBV10-3	CAISGTGGNTEAFF	TGTGCCATCAGTGGTACAGGGGGGAACACTGAAGCTTTCTTT
.	TRBJ2-3	TRBD2	TRBV2	CASNLLASGGDTQYF	TGTGCCAGCAATCTACTGGCTAGCGGGGGAGATACGCAGTATTTT
.	TRBJ1-1	.	TRBV28	CASSLGQVAEAFF	TGTGCCAGCAGTTTGGGGCAGGTCGCTGAAGCTTTCTTT
.	TRBJ2-3	.	TRBV7-9	CASSPLTRRVSDTQYF	TGTGCCAGCAGCCCCTTGACTAGGAGGGTTAGTGATACGCAGTATTTT
once	TRBJ1-3	TRBD1	TRBV6-1	CASGTGGNGNTIYF	TGTGCCAGCGGCACAGGGGGCAATGGAAACACCATATATTTT
.	TRBJ1-5	.	TRBV7-8	CASSYGRFNQPQHF	TGTGCCAGCAGTTATGGACGGTTTAATCAGCCCCAGCATTTT
.	TRBJ1-5	.	TRBV28	CASTHLVGVFWPQHF	TGTGCCAGCACCCATCTCGTCGGGGTCTTTTGGCCCCAGCATTTT
.	TRBJ1-3	.	TRBV21-1	CASSTPGAGPGNTIYF	TGTGCCAGCAGCACCCCGGGAGCGGGGCCCGGAAACACCATATATTTT
.	TRBJ1-4	TRBD1	TRBV6-6	CASSSNPGQGEEKLFF	TGTGCCAGCAGCTCAAATCCGGGACAGGGGGAGGAAAAACTGTTTTTT
.	TRBJ2-7	TRBD1	TRBV27	CASSLYGDRRRNSLSDEQYF	TGTGCCAGCAGTTTATATGGGGACAGGAGACGCAACTCCCTTTCCGACGAGCAGTACTTC
.	TRBJ1-2	.	TRBV4-2	CASSQEWPGASYGYTF	TGTGCCAGCAGCCAAGAGTGGCCGGGGGCGAGCTATGGCTACACCTTC
once	TRBJ1-4	.	TRBV7-9	CASTVALGNEKLFF	TGTGCCAGCACTGTCGCTTTAGGAAATGAAAAACTGTTTTTT
.	TRBJ1-1	.	TRBV6-1	CASTTRVETEAFF	TGTGCCAGCACTACACGGGTTGAGACTGAAGCTTTCTTT
.	TRBJ1-5	.	TRBV7-6	CASSPRGSNQPQHF	TGTGCCAGCAGCCCTAGGGGTAGCAATCAGCCCCAGCATTTT
.	TRBJ2-2	.	TRBV29-1	CSVRRDIAGELFF	TGCAGCGTTCGGCGAGACATTGCCGGGGAGCTGTTTTTT
.	TRBJ2-2	TRBD2	TRBV5-1	CASSGLAGGAGELFF	TGCGCCAGCAGCGGACTAGCGGGAGGGGCCGGGGAGCTGTTTTTT
.	TRBJ2-1	.	TRBV11-2	CASSPAGGGYTEQFF	TGTGCCAGCAGCCCAGCAGGGGGAGGGTACACTGAGCAGTTCTTC
once	TRBJ2-3	TRBD1	TRBV27	CASSLSSSRDRGWDTQYF	TGTGCCAGCAGTTTATCGAGCAGCCGGGACAGGGGATGGGATACGCAGTATTTT
.	TRBJ2-7	.	TRBV7-2	CASSLTLARGGYEQYF	TGTGCCAGCAGCTTAACGCTCGCCCGGGGAGGCTACGAGCAGTACTTC
.	TRBJ1-4	TRBD1	TRBV6-1	CASSETGRGLRATNEKLFF	TGTGCCAGCAGTGAAACTGGCAGGGGGCTAAGGGCAACTAATGAAAAACTGTTTTTT
.	TRBJ2-7	.	TRBV5-4	CASSLDRAGNEQYF	TGTGCCAGCAGCTTGGACAGGGCGGGCAACGAGCAGTACTTC
.	TRBJ2-6	.	TRBV18	CASSQETGPGANVLTF	TGTGCCAGCTCACAGGAAACAGGGCCTGGGGCCAACGTCCTGACTTTC
.	TRBJ2-3	TRBD2	TRBV4-2	CASSQVGTSPTDTQYF	TGTGCCAGCAGCCAAGTCGGGACTAGCCCCACTGATACGCAGTATTTT
.	TRBJ1-2	TRBD1	TRBV5-6	CASSLPRTGSGYTF	TGTGCCAGCAGCTTGCCCCGGACAGGGTCCGGCTACACCTTC